Shown below are 20 T cell receptor beta chains from a single sample sequenced in a study of T-cell reconstitution after alpha-beta-depleted transplantation in children. Preparation of the TCRbeta library used unique molecular identifiers. One entry per CDR3 protein results from TCRdb running MiXCR on the PCR reads. The repertoire holds about 540,000 distinct CDR3 sequences, with around 20% as singletons. Sequences were derived from PBMCs from the stem cell graft donor, sampled from the stem cell graft. The receptor source for this set is a human donor who donated a stem cell graft to a child with acute lymphoblastic leukemia.

This rearrangement joins TRBV20-1 to TRBJ2-5; weak D call: TRBD2 (5 bases). With 3 bases removed from V and 7 bases from J, the gap between germline ends came to 15 bases. This CDR3 comprises 13 residues. Looked up from germline, CDR1 is DFQATT and CDR2 is SNEGSKA (reference sequence). CDR3 coding DNA: TGCAGTGCTAGGAGAGGGAATTATGGGACCCAGTACTTC. Protein sequence: CSARRGNYGTQYF.

This clonotype was detected only a few times. The chain carries TRBV14 and TRBJ2-6; D may be TRBD2 (6 bases). Trimming left V 0 bases short and J 12 bases short, with 18 bases between. The CDR3 length is 16 residues. From germline, CDR1 is SGHDN and CDR2 FVKESK. CDR3 amino acids: CASSQEHGGSQSVLTF. The CDR3 DNA is TGTGCCAGCAGCCAAGAACATGGGGGGTCACAAAGCGTCCTGACTTTC.

This clonotype was seen a few times. The chain combines TRBV6-1 with TRBJ1-1; a possible D gene is TRBD1 (6 bases). V lost 6 bases, J lost 0 bases, and 11 bases lay in between. CDR3 size: 14 residues. In germline, CDR1 is MNHNS, CDR2 SASEGT. As DNA, the CDR3 is TGTGCCAGCAGCGCAGGGGATATGAACACTGAAGCTTTCTTT. Its protein is CASSAGDMNTEAFF.

This clonotype was picked up a small number of times. The chain uses TRBV20-1 and TRBJ2-5, with 7 bases lining up with TRBD1. Germline CDR1 is DFQATT and CDR2 is SNEGSKA (reference sequence). This CDR3 contains 17 residues. The V and J ends lost 3 bases and 3 bases, in that order; junction bases with no gene match: 16. In DNA form, the CDR3 reads TGCAGTGCTAGTGGGACACCGGGACAGATTGGAAAAGAGACCCAGTACTTC. It translates to CSASGTPGQIGKETQYF.

The chain is built from TRBV14 and TRBJ2-5; TRBD1 matches 10 bases. The CDR3 covers 16 residues. Germline CDR1 reads SGHDN; CDR2 reads FVKESK. Unmatched junction bases numbered 9, after V lost 3 bases and J lost 5 bases. Here the CDR3 DNA reads TGTGCCAGCAGCCAGGCGCCGGACAGGGGGATGGAGACCCAGTACTTC. Amino acid sequence: CASSQAPDRGMETQYF.

CDR3 loop: CASSLDRARYEQYF. The CDR3 DNA reads TGTGCCAGCAGTCTCGACAGGGCTCGATACGAGCAGTACTTC. The chain has TRBV27 and TRBJ2-7; TRBD1 aligns across 7 bases. CDR1 and CDR2 from the germline V gene are MNHEY and SMNVEV (reference sequence). The CDR3 loop spans 14 amino acids. With V trimmed by 5 bases and J by 4 bases, 8 bases remained unmatched.

This clonotype was seen more than once but under ten times. The chain recombines TRBV29-1 with TRBJ1-1; D is uncertain. Germline assignment: CDR1 SQVTM and CDR2 ANQGSEA. This CDR3 spans 9 amino acids. The germline V and J ends were trimmed by 4 bases and 11 bases, with 8 bases remaining between them. The DNA of the CDR3 is TGCAGCGTTGGAAACGAGGCTTTCTTT. Its protein product is CSVGNEAFF.

This clonotype appeared a few times. The chain couples TRBV6-1 to TRBJ2-1; D is tentatively TRBD1 or TRBD2 (5 bases each). V lost 7 bases and J lost 0, with 19 bases in between. CDR3 length: 17 amino acids. Germline V gene lookup returns CDR1 MNHNS and CDR2 SASEGT. The CDR3 coding sequence is TGTGCCAGCACCGGACCGGCGGCAGGGAGCTCCTACAATGAGCAGTTCTTC. This sequence encodes CASTGPAAGSSYNEQFF.

The sample holds a few counts of this clonotype. This chain connects TRBV6-1 to TRBJ2-1; possible D gene TRBD2, 5 bases. V lost 5 bases and J lost 0, with 11 bases in between. CDR1 and CDR2 (germline): MNHNS, SASEGT. The CDR3 covers 15 residues. CDR3 amino acids: CASSPQRSSYNEQFF. The CDR3 DNA follows: TGTGCCAGCAGTCCACAGCGGAGCTCCTACAATGAGCAGTTCTTC.

This rearrangement joins TRBV4-1 to TRBJ2-6; TRBD1 matches at 7 bases. The CDR3 contains 17 residues. Germline V gives CDR1 MGHRA, CDR2 YSYEKL. The ends lost 4 bases at V and 0 bases at J; junction bases unmatched: 6. The DNA for the CDR3 is TGCGCCAGCAGCCGGGGGACAGCCGGCTCTGGGGCCAACGTCCTGACTTTC. This gives the protein CASSRGTAGSGANVLTF.

The chain has TRBV11-2 and TRBJ2-2; perhaps TRBD2 as D (5 bases). The germline CDR1 and CDR2 sequences are SGHAT and FQNNGV. V lost 6 bases, J lost 2 bases, and 13 bases lay in between. This CDR3 spans 15 amino acids. CDR3 region: CASRPASLNTGELFF. CDR3 DNA: TGTGCCAGCAGGCCGGCTAGCCTCAACACCGGGGAGCTGTTTTTT.

This clonotype was observed a few times. V and J are TRBV7-3 and TRBJ2-2, with 9 bases matching TRBD2. This CDR3 is 18 amino acids long. Losses at the gene ends were 3 bases for V and 10 bases for J; bases not matched to a gene: 18. Germline CDR1 and CDR2: SGHTA and FQGTGA. The DNA of the CDR3 is TGTGCCAGCAGCTTGGCTAGCGGGATTCCGCCTGCACCGGTGGAGCTGTTTTTT. Its protein is CASSLASGIPPAPVELFF.

A few counts support this clonotype. The gene calls are TRBV30 and TRBJ1-5; unclear D gene. Germline lookup yields CDR1 GTSNPN and CDR2 SVGIG (reference sequence). V was trimmed by 0 bases and J by 1 base, leaving 4 bases between them. The CDR3 extends over 13 amino acids. The CDR3 here is CAWSVQSNQPQHF. CDR3 in DNA: TGTGCCTGGAGTGTACAGAGCAATCAGCCCCAGCATTTT. Variable domain in full (rest from reference TRBV30 and TRBJ1-5): SQTIHQWPATLVQPVGSPLSLECTVEGTSNPNLYWYRQAAGRGLQLLFYSVGIGQISSEVPQNLSASRPQDRQFILSSKKLLLSDSGFYLCAWSVQSNQPQHFGDGTRLSIL.

The chain employs TRBV29-1 and TRBJ2-1; TRBD2 aligns across 8 bases. The CDR3 covers 14 residues. The germline V gene encodes CDR1 SQVTM and CDR2 ANQGSEA. V shed 3 bases, J shed 3 bases, and the junction held 4 bases outside the gene matches. Here the CDR3 reads CSVDEREIYNEQFF. CDR3 nucleotide sequence: TGCAGCGTTGATGAGCGGGAGATCTACAATGAGCAGTTCTTC.

This chain joins TRBV27 and TRBJ2-5, with 9 bases aligning to TRBD1. In germline, CDR1 is MNHEY, CDR2 SMNVEV (reference sequence). The CDR3 has 16 residues. Trimming removed 5 bases from V and 2 bases from J; junction bases left unmatched: 9. CDR3 residues: CASSPRTGTGQETQYF. As DNA, the CDR3 is TGTGCCAGCAGTCCGCGAACCGGGACAGGGCAAGAGACCCAGTACTTC.

V and J are TRBV5-1 and TRBJ1-2, with D maybe TRBD1 (5 bases). Germline V gives CDR1 SGHRS, CDR2 YFSETQ. CDR3 length: 14 residues. V gave up 4 bases and J gave up 4 bases, with 14 bases separating them. The CDR3 DNA follows: TGCGCCAGCAGCGTTCGTTCTGACAGCTATGGCTACACCTTC. Translation: CASSVRSDSYGYTF.

Only a few counts were recorded for this clonotype. At one of its ends the junction is not consistent with the germline gene, which may arise from a read error. The chain employs TRBV7-6 and TRBJ2-1; 10 bases are a match to TRBD2. Germline lookup yields CDR1 SGHVS and CDR2 FNYEAQ. The CDR3 loop spans 15 amino acids. Here the CDR3 DNA reads TGTGCCAGCAGCTTAGTAGTCCTAGCGGGAGCCGAACAGGTCTTC. This codes for CASSLVVLAGAEQVF.

This clonotype was detected only a few times. The chain employs TRBV18 and TRBJ2-4; TRBD1 might be the D (5 bases). The CDR3 sequence is 15 residues long. With 4 bases removed from V and 0 bases from J, the gap between germline ends came to 10 bases. Germline CDR1 is KGHSH and CDR2 is LQKENI. The CDR3 coding sequence is TGTGCCAGCTCACGGACGGACACAGCCAAAAACATTCAGTACTTC. This gives the protein CASSRTDTAKNIQYF.

The chain combines TRBV20-1 with TRBJ2-3; the match to TRBD2 covers 8 bases. Germline CDR1 reads DFQATT; CDR2 reads SNEGSKA (reference sequence). Trimming cost V 6 bases and J 6 bases; bases outside gene matches: 17. CDR3 length: 16 amino acids. In DNA, the CDR3 is TGCAGTGCAAGGACATTAGCGGGAAGGAACTACGATACGCAGTATTTT. Encoded protein: CSARTLAGRNYDTQYF.

This chain links TRBV5-1 with TRBJ2-4, with 11 bases lining up with TRBD2. Germline CDR1 reads SGHRS; CDR2 reads YFSETQ. The CDR3 has 16 residues. The ends lost 1 base at V and 5 bases at J; junction bases unmatched: 5. The CDR3 DNA is TGCGCCAGCAGCTTGTCATTAGCGGGAGGGCAAAACATTCAGTACTTC. Translated, it gives CASSLSLAGGQNIQYF.